Presented here are 27 T cell receptor beta chains from one specimen sequenced in a study of shared clonotypes between healthy human individuals. TCRdb keeps only in-frame clones here, not all; method: immunoSEQ multiplex PCR. Among around 610,000 clones listed, approximately 96% were seen once. Naive CD8 cells comprised CD45RO-negative, CCR7-positively selected cells, excluding terminally differentiated effector memory CD45RA+ cells. Sequencing used naive CD8+ T cells sorted from blood. The receptors shown here come from a woman aged 25-40 years in good health.

The chain carries TRBV13 and TRBJ2-7; D gene uncertain. Germline V CDR1 and CDR2: PRHDT, FYEKMQ (reference sequence). The CDR3 runs 13 residues. Trimming took 0 bases from V and 3 from J, leaving 6 bases between them. The CDR3 DNA reads TGTGCCAGCAGCTTAGGACAGTTCTACGAGCAGTACTTC. Protein: CASSLGQFYEQYF. The full variable domain, in which reference TRBV13 and TRBJ2-7 provide the parts outside the CDR3, is AAGVIQSPRHLIKEKRETATLKCYPIPRHDTVYWYQQGPGQDPQFLISFYEKMQSDKGSIPDRFSAQQFSDYHSELNMSSLELGDSALYFCASSLGQFYEQYFGPGTRLTVT.

This clone was found once. J is TRBJ2-2 and V is TRBV9, with TRBD2 identical over 11 bases. The CDR3 length is 16 residues. Trimming cost V 2 bases and J 7 bases; bases outside gene matches: 7. Germline V lookup: CDR1 SGDLS, CDR2 YYNGEE. CDR3 protein: CASSVSTSGSVGELFF. CDR3 bases: TGTGCCAGCAGCGTCAGTACTAGCGGGAGTGTCGGGGAGCTGTTTTTT.

The chain combines TRBV5-1 with TRBJ2-7; D ambiguous. The CDR3 loop spans 13 amino acids. V dropped 1 base and J dropped 1 base, with 6 bases sitting between them. Germline CDR1 reads SGHRS; CDR2 reads YFSETQ. CDR3 amino acids: CASSLYSSYEQYF. The CDR3, as DNA: TGCGCCAGCAGCTTGTACAGTTCCTACGAGCAGTACTTC.

The J gene is TRBJ2-3, the V gene TRBV7-9; TRBD2 aligns across 7 bases. Germline-derived CDR1 and CDR2 are SEHNR and FQNEAQ (reference sequence). Trimming removed 8 bases from V and 2 bases from J; junction bases left unmatched: 13. CDR3 length equals 16 residues. CDR3 nucleotide sequence: TGTGCCAGCGAGCTTGAGTGGGAGGGCCTCACAGATACGCAGTATTTT. This encodes CASELEWEGLTDTQYF. The complete variable domain, with remaining parts taken from reference TRBV7-9 and TRBJ2-3, reads DTGVSQNPRHKITKRGQNVTFRCDPISEHNRLYWYRQTLGQGPEFLTYFQNEAQLEKSRLLSDRFSAERPKGSFSTLEIQRTEQGDSAMYLCASELEWEGLTDTQYFGPGTRLTVL.

This chain uses TRBV6-1 with TRBJ1-2; weak D call: TRBD1 (5 bases). The CDR3 totals 13 residues. Germline V gives CDR1 MNHNS, CDR2 SASEGT. V was clipped by 6 bases and J by 4 bases, with 12 bases between them. CDR3 loop: CASRATDAYGYTF. As DNA, the CDR3 is TGTGCCAGCAGGGCGACAGACGCCTATGGCTACACCTTC.

The rearrangement joins TRBV27 to TRBJ2-1; D is possibly TRBD2 (6 bases). CDR3 length: 12 amino acids. The germline V gene encodes CDR1 MNHEY and CDR2 SMNVEV (reference sequence). V lost 8 bases, J lost 14 bases, and 19 bases lay in between. As DNA, the CDR3 is TGTGCCAGCCGCCGCGATGGGGAGGAGGAGTTCTTC. It translates to CASRRDGEEEFF.

V and J are TRBV5-1 and TRBJ1-4; D remains unclear. This CDR3 has 15 residues. Germline V gives CDR1 SGHRS, CDR2 YFSETQ. V lost 1 base and J lost 6, with 13 bases in between. CDR3 amino acids: CASSLPGPKDEKLFF. Here the CDR3 DNA reads TGCGCCAGCAGCTTGCCCGGGCCCAAAGATGAAAAACTGTTTTTT.

This clone has a single count. Other nucleotide sequences in the sample specify the same CDR3. This chain joins TRBV27 and TRBJ2-5; D gene ambiguous. Per the germline V gene, CDR1 is MNHEY and CDR2 is SMNVEV (reference sequence). Between the trimmed V and J ends, which lost 3 bases and 2 bases, there was a span of 7 bases. The CDR3 runs to 13 residues. The CDR3 sequence: CASSLSPQETQYF. The CDR3 nucleotides are TGTGCCAGCAGTTTGTCCCCTCAAGAGACCCAGTACTTC.

CDR3 nucleotides: TGTGCCAGCAGCCAGGGACACCTCAAGACCCAGTACTTC. Amino acids: CASSQGHLKTQYF. V gene TRBV28 combines with J gene TRBJ2-5, with D perhaps TRBD1 (6 bases). The CDR3 has 13 amino acids. The ends were cut back, 6 bases at V and 6 bases at J, with 14 bases in the middle. The germline CDR1 and CDR2 sequences are MDHEN and SYDVKM.

The chain carries TRBV28 and TRBJ2-5; D is unclear. The tail of the sequence fits TRBJ2-7 better, so the J call may be wrong. Germline-derived CDR1 and CDR2 are MDHEN and SYDVKM. The CDR3 has 13 residues. The CDR3 spells CASYPAESYEQYF. CDR3 DNA: TGTGCCAGCTATCCCGCGGAATCCTACGAGCAGTACTTC.

The rearrangement uses TRBV27 and TRBJ1-1; TRBD1 matches at 8 bases. Germline V lookup: CDR1 MNHEY, CDR2 SMNVEV (reference sequence). The V and J ends lost 7 bases and 1 base, in that order; junction bases with no gene match: 11. This CDR3 has 16 residues. The DNA of the CDR3 is TGTGCCAGCATCCCCGGGGCAGGGGGCGCGAACACTGAAGCTTTCTTT. Its translation: CASIPGAGGANTEAFF.

This clone showed up just once. The J gene is TRBJ2-7, the V gene TRBV13; TRBD1 or TRBD2 may be the D gene (5 bases each). The CDR3 is 18 amino acids. CDR1 is PRHDT, CDR2 FYEKMQ, per germline (reference sequence). V was trimmed by 4 bases and J by 3 bases, leaving 25 bases between them. This CDR3 is CASSSRTGTEKAHYEQYF. The CDR3, as DNA: TGTGCCAGCAGCTCTAGAACCGGGACCGAAAAAGCCCACTACGAGCAGTACTTC.

CDR3 nucleotides: TGTGCCAGCAGCTTAGCGGGACTTATTAATGAGCAGTTCTTC. Translation gives CASSLAGLINEQFF. The genes are TRBV7-9 and TRBJ2-1, with D maybe TRBD2 (6 bases). CDR3 length equals 14 residues. Germline lookup yields CDR1 SEHNR and CDR2 FQNEAQ (reference sequence). Trimming left V 0 bases short and J 7 bases short, with 10 bases between. Drawing the rest from reference TRBV7-9 and TRBJ2-1, the complete variable domain is DTGVSQNPRHKITKRGQNVTFRCDPISEHNRLYWYRQTLGQGPEFLTYFQNEAQLEKSRLLSDRFSAERPKGSFSTLEIQRTEQGDSAMYLCASSLAGLINEQFFGPGTRLTVL.

CDR3 in DNA: TGCGCCAGCCACACCGGGACAGATCTCTACGAGCAGTACTTC. Protein: CASHTGTDLYEQYF. The chain is built from TRBV5-1 and TRBJ2-5; 7 nucleotides line up with TRBD1. The J call may be wrong; the DNA end is better matched by TRBJ2-7. Germline CDR1 reads SGHRS; CDR2 reads YFSETQ. The CDR3 is made up of 14 amino acids.

This clone was counted once. The chain has TRBV2 and TRBJ2-1; 10 bases are shared with TRBD2. V trimming: 6 bases; J trimming: 7 bases; junction bases outside the gene matches: 9. Germline CDR1 reads SNHLY; CDR2 reads FYNNEI. The CDR3 contains 15 residues. The DNA for the CDR3 is TGTGCCAGCAGCGGGACTAGCGAACCCAGAAATGAGCAGTTCTTC. Its protein is CASSGTSEPRNEQFF.

The V call is TRBV19, the J call TRBJ1-2, with a weak D call TRBD1 (5 bases). V shed 10 bases and J shed 4 bases, with 16 bases lying between them. This CDR3 contains 13 residues. Germline V gives CDR1 LNHDA, CDR2 SQIVND (reference sequence). The CDR3 here is CATQPGTAYGYTF. The CDR3 nucleotides are TGTGCCACCCAACCCGGGACGGCCTATGGCTACACCTTC.

The gene calls are TRBV5-1 and TRBJ1-1; no clear D gene. Germline assignment: CDR1 SGHRS and CDR2 YFSETQ. V lost 4 bases to trimming and J lost 3 bases, with 10 bases between them. The CDR3 runs to 13 residues. CDR3 amino acids: CASSPSPYTEAFF. The CDR3, as DNA: TGCGCCAGCAGCCCTTCACCGTACACTGAAGCTTTCTTT. Complete variable domain (other parts from reference TRBV5-1 and TRBJ1-1): KAGVTQTPRYLIKTRGQQVTLSCSPISGHRSVSWYQQTPGQGLQFLFEYFSETQRNKGNFPGRFSGRQFSNSRSEMNVSTLELGDSALYLCASSPSPYTEAFFGQGTRLTVV.

The chain combines TRBV5-8 with TRBJ2-3; 15 bases are shared with TRBD2. The V gene end was trimmed by 4 bases and the J gene end by 1 base; junction bases not matched to a gene: 7. Per the germline V gene, CDR1 is SGHTS and CDR2 is YDEGEE. The CDR3 has 18 residues. CDR3 nucleotides: TGTGCCAGCAGCAAGGGACTAGCGGGAGGAATCGGCACAGATACGCAGTATTTT. It specifies CASSKGLAGGIGTDTQYF.

The V call is TRBV4-2, the J call TRBJ2-2, with D perhaps given as TRBD1 or TRBD2 (5 bases each). CDR3 size: 16 residues. Germline V gene sequence: CDR1 LGHNA, CDR2 YNFKEQ. V was shortened by 0 bases and J by 5 bases, with 13 bases between the two germline ends. The CDR3: CASSQDRGAGTGELFF. CDR3 sequence (DNA): TGTGCCAGCAGCCAAGACCGAGGGGCAGGGACCGGGGAGCTGTTTTTT.

The chain joins TRBV14 to TRBJ2-3; 10 bases are a match to TRBD2. The ends lost 5 bases at V and 2 bases at J; junction bases unmatched: 4. The CDR3 length is 15 residues. Germline CDR1 reads SGHDN; CDR2 reads FVKESK. The CDR3 region is CASSFGLAVTDTQYF. The DNA of the CDR3 is TGTGCCAGCAGCTTCGGACTAGCGGTCACAGATACGCAGTATTTT.

The chain has TRBV28 and TRBJ1-2, with 7 bases lining up with TRBD1. The V and J ends lost 6 bases and 5 bases, in that order; junction bases with no gene match: 3. There are 12 residues in the CDR3. Germline V gene sequence: CDR1 MDHEN, CDR2 SYDVKM. This CDR3 is CASSVTGYGYTF. In DNA form, the CDR3 reads TGTGCCAGCAGCGTGACAGGGTATGGCTACACCTTC.

The V and J genes are TRBV27 and TRBJ2-3; maybe TRBD1 (6 bases). The CDR3 totals 16 residues. The V and J ends lost 6 bases and 0 bases respectively, with 16 bases between them. Germline CDR1 and CDR2: MNHEY and SMNVEV (reference sequence). As DNA, the CDR3 is TGTGCCAGCAGACCACCTAAGGGGACAAGCACAGATACGCAGTATTTT. Its protein is CASRPPKGTSTDTQYF.

The rearrangement links TRBV15 to TRBJ1-3, with D perhaps matching TRBD1 (6 bases). Trimming cost V 9 bases and J 0 bases, with 9 bases left between them. This CDR3 has 13 amino acids. Germline V CDR1 and CDR2: LNHNV, YYDKDF (reference sequence). CDR3 amino acids: CATGQLSGNTIYF. The CDR3 bases are TGTGCCACGGGACAACTCTCTGGAAACACCATATATTTT.

This sequence joins TRBV9 and TRBJ1-1; possible D gene TRBD1, 5 bases. The ends were cut back, 4 bases at V and 4 bases at J, with 17 bases in the middle. CDR3 length equals 15 residues. Germline CDR1 and CDR2: SGDLS and YYNGEE. The chain's CDR3 is CASSPYGGGGTEAFF. The CDR3 DNA is TGTGCCAGCAGCCCTTATGGCGGGGGGGGCACTGAAGCTTTCTTT.

This sequence joins TRBV11-2 and TRBJ2-7; 10 bases align to TRBD2. V gave up 3 bases and J gave up 2 bases; unmatched junction bases: 1. Germline assignment: CDR1 SGHAT and CDR2 FQNNGV. This CDR3 comprises 14 residues. In DNA form, the CDR3 reads TGTGCCAGCAGCTTGCTAGCGGGAGCCTACGAGCAGTACTTC. As protein: CASSLLAGAYEQYF.

The rearrangement links TRBV7-9 to TRBJ2-7; D is unclear. The CDR3 has 15 residues. Trimming stripped 1 base from V and 2 bases from J, with 12 bases between. The germline CDR1 and CDR2 sequences are SEHNR and FQNEAQ (reference sequence). The CDR3 is CASSLGPKTTYEQYF. CDR3 DNA sequence: TGTGCCAGCAGCTTAGGTCCCAAAACTACCTACGAGCAGTACTTC.

The CDR3 DNA sequence: TGTGCCAGCAGTTTATTGGCTAGCGGGACCAATGAGCAGTTCTTC. Protein: CASSLLASGTNEQFF. The chain links TRBV27 to TRBJ2-1; 9 bases align to TRBD2. The CDR3 totals 15 residues. The germline V gene encodes CDR1 MNHEY and CDR2 SMNVEV (reference sequence). V lost 1 base, J lost 6 bases, and 4 bases stayed unmatched.